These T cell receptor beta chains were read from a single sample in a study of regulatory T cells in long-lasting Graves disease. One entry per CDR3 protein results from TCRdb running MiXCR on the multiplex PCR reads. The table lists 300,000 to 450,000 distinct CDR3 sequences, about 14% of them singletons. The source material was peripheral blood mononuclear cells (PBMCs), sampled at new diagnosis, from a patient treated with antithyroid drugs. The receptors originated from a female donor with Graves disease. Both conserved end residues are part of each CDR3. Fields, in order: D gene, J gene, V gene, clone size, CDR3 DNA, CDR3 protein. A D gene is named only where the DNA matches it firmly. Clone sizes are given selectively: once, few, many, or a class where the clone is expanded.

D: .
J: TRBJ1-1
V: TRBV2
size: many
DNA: TGTGCCAGCAGTGATACGGCCGTGAACACTGAAGCTTTCTTT
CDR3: CASSDTAVNTEAFF

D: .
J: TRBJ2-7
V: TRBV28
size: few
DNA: TGTGCCAGCAGCCAGGAGGGTGAGCAGTACTTC
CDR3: CASSQEGEQYF

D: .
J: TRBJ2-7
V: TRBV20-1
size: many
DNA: TGCAGTGCTGGAGGTGCCCCGGGACTGACATCCCCCGAGCAGTACTTC
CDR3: CSAGGAPGLTSPEQYF

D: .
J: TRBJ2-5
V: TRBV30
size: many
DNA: TGTGCCTGGAGTGTAACGGACTCTGGGGAGACCCAGTACTTC
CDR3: CAWSVTDSGETQYF

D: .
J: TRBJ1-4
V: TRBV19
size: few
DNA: TGTGCCAGTAGTGTGTACGGGGCGAATGAAAAACTGTTTTTT
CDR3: CASSVYGANEKLFF

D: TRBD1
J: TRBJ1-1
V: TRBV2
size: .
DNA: TGTGCCAGCAGTGAGACAGGGGTACCGAACACTGAAGCTTTCTTT
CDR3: CASSETGVPNTEAFF

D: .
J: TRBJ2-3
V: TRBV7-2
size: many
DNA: TGTGCCAGCAGCCGACAAGCGACGGGGGATACGCAGTATTTT
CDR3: CASSRQATGDTQYF

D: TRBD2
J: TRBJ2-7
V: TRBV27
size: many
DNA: TGTGCCAGCAGTTTAACGGGACTAGCGCCCTACGAGCAGTACTTC
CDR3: CASSLTGLAPYEQYF

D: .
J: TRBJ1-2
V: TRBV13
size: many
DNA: TGTGCCAGCAGCTTAGGACCGGGACAAACGGGGGTTGGCTACACCTTC
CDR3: CASSLGPGQTGVGYTF

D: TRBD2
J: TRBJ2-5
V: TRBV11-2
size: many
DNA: TGTGCCAGCAGCTTATCGCCTAGCGGGATCTTGGAGACCCAGTACTTC
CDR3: CASSLSPSGILETQYF

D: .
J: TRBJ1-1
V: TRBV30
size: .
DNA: TGTGCCTGGAGATATAACACTGAAGCTTTCTTT
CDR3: CAWRYNTEAFF

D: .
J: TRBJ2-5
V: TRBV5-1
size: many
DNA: TGCGCCAGCAGCCGGAGGGCCCGAGAGACCCAGTACTTC
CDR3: CASSRRARETQYF

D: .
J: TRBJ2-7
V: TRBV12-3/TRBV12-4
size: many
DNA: TGTGCCAGCAGAAGGACAGCGGTGGAGCAGTACTTC
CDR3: CASRRTAVEQYF

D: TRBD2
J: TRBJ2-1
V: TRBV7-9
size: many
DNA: TGTGCCAGCAGCTTAGTAGCGGGAGGTAGCTCCTACAATGAGCAGTTCTTC
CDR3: CASSLVAGGSSYNEQFF

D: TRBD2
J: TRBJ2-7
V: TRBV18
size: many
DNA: TGTGCCAGCTCCCGGGGGGGTTCGTACGAGCAGTACTTC
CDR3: CASSRGGSYEQYF

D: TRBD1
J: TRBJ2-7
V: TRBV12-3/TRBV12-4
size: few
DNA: TGTGCCAGCAGTCCCCAGGGGGAAGAGCAGTACTTC
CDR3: CASSPQGEEQYF

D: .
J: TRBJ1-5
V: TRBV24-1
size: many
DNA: TGTGCCACCAGTGATTACAGGGATCAGCCCCAGCATTTT
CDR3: CATSDYRDQPQHF

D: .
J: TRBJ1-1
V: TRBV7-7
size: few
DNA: TGTGCCAGCAGCTTAGGAGTCGGGTTTGAAGCTTTCTTT
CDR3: CASSLGVGFEAFF

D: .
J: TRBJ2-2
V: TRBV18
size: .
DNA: TGTGCCAGCTCACCGTCCCGGGACTCCCTGAACACCGGGGAGCTGTTTTTT
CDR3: CASSPSRDSLNTGELFF

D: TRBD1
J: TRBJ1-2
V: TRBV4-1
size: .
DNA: TGCGCCAGCAGCCAAGATCCTACAGGGGACTATGGCTACACCTTC
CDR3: CASSQDPTGDYGYTF

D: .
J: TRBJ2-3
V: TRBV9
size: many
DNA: TGTGCCAGCATGCAGGGACCTGACACAGATACGCAGTATTTT
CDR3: CASMQGPDTDTQYF

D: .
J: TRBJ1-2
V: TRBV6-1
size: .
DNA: TGTGCCAGCAGTGAATACAGACAGTTAACTAACTATGGCTACACCTTC
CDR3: CASSEYRQLTNYGYTF

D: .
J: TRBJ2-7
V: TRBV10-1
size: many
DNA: TGCGCCAGCAGTGAAAGTGGACGGCCACCTTACGAGCAGTACTTC
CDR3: CASSESGRPPYEQYF

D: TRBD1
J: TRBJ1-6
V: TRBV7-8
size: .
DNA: TGTGCCAGCAGCTTAGCCGGGACAGGGCCTTCACCCCTCCACTTT
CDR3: CASSLAGTGPSPLHF

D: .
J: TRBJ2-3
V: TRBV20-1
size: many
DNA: TGCAGTGCTAGAGATCCTAGGAGAGATACGCAGTGTTTT
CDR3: CSARDPRRDTQCF

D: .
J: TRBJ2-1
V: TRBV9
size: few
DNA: TGTGCCAGCAGCGACCCCGGGGGGCCGTCCTACAATGAGCAGTTCTTC
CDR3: CASSDPGGPSYNEQFF

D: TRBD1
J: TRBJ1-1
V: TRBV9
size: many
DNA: TGTGCCAGCAGCACACAGGGGGGAGGCACTGAAGCTTTCTTT
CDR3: CASSTQGGGTEAFF

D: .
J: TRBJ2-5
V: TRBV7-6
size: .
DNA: TGTGCCAGCAGCTTAGTGTGGTCAGCCCAAGAGACCCAGTACTTC
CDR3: CASSLVWSAQETQYF

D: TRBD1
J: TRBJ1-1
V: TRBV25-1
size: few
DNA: TGTGCCAGCAGTGGCCGAACAGGGGATGCCACTGAAGCTTTCTTT
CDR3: CASSGRTGDATEAFF

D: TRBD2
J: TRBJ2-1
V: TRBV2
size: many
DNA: TGTGCCAGCAGTGAGCAAGCGGGGATATACAATGAGCAGTTCTTC
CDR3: CASSEQAGIYNEQFF

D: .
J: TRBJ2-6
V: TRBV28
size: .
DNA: TGTGCCAGCAGTTTATGGGGACACAACTCTGGGGCCAACGTCCTGACTTTC
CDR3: CASSLWGHNSGANVLTF

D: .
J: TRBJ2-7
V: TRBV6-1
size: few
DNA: TGTGCCACCTACGAAGGGGGCTACGAGCAGTACTTC
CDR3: CATYEGGYEQYF

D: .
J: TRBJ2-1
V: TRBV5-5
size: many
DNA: TGTGCCAGCAGCGACCTTTTGGCCGGATACAATGAGCAGTTCTTC
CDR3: CASSDLLAGYNEQFF

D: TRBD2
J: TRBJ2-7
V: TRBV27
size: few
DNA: TGTGCCAGCCTTGGAGCGGGGCTAGCGGGATACGAGCAGTACTTC
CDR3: CASLGAGLAGYEQYF

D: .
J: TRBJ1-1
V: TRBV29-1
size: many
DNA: TGCAGCTCGACCGGGACAGAAGCTTTCTTT
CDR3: CSSTGTEAFF

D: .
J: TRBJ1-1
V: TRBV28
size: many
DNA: TGTGCCAGCAGTCCCCCCCACGCTGAAGCTTTCTTT
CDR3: CASSPPHAEAFF

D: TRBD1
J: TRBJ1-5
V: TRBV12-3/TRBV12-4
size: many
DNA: TGTGCCAGCAGTGCGACAGGGGCGATAAATCAGCCCCAGCATTTT
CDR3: CASSATGAINQPQHF

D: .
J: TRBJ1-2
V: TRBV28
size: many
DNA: TGTGCCAGCAGTTTTCGCAGAATTGACTACACCTTC
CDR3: CASSFRRIDYTF

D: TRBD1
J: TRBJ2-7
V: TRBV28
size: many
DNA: TGTGCCAGCACCCTTCTACAGGGGTCCTACGAGCAGTACTTC
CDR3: CASTLLQGSYEQYF

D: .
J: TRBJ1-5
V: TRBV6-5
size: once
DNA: TGTGCCAGCAGTTACGGAGGCAATCAGCCCCAGCATTTT
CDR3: CASSYGGNQPQHF

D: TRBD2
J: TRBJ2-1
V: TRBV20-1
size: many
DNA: TGCAGTGTGTCCGGGAGGAATTCCTACAATGAGCAGTTCTTC
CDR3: CSVSGRNSYNEQFF